This T cell receptor beta chain was captured in a study of control samples from healthy donors and cancer patients. TCRdb keeps only in-frame clones here, not all; method: immunoSEQ multiplex PCR. The sample shows 70,000 to 90,000 clones, about 90% of them seen only once. Trimming took 6 bases from V and 0 from J, leaving 22 bases between them. This CDR3 comprises 18 residues. Germline CDR1 reads LNHDA; CDR2 reads SQIVND (reference sequence). The receptor was derived from a woman aged 55-69 years with head and neck cancer. The sample taken for sequencing was PBMCs. J is TRBJ2-3 and V is TRBV19; tentatively, D is TRBD2 (7 bases). CDR3 coding DNA: TGTGCCAGTAGCCAAAGGGGAGGGGGAACGCCGAGCACAGATACGCAGTATTTT. As protein: CASSQRGGGTPSTDTQYF. The variable domain in full, with the rest retrieved from reference TRBV19 and TRBJ2-3, is DGGITQSPKYLFRKEGQNVTLSCEQNLNHDAMYWYRQDPGQGLRLIYYSQIVNDFQKGDIAEGYSVSREKKESFPLTVTSAQKNPTAFYLCASSQRGGGTPSTDTQYFGPGTRLTVL.